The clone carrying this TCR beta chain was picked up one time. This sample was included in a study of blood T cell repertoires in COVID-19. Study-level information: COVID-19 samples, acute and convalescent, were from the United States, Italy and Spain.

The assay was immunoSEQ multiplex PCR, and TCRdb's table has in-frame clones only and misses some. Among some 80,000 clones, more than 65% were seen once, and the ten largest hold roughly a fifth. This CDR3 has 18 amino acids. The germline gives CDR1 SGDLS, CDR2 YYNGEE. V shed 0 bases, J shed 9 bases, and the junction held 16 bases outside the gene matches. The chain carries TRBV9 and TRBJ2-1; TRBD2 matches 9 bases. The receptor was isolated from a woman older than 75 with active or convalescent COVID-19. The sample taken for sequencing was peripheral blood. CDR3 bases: TGTGCCAGCAGCGTAGTAGGGGCTAGCGGGGCCCCTAGGGTTGAGCAGTTCTTC. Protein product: CASSVVGASGAPRVEQFF.